This T cell receptor beta chain was identified during a study of early T cells in non-severe SARS-CoV-2 infection. For the study at large: The input, bulk RNA from unsorted whole blood, was sequenced, and chains were unpaired.

MiXCR was run by TCRdb on the 5' RACE reads, yielding one entry per CDR3 protein. The sample lists around 60,000 distinct CDR3 sequences; 20% were seen once. Germline V gene data show CDR1 as SGHDN and CDR2 as FVKESK. V lost 4 bases to trimming and J lost 8 bases; unmatched junction nucleotides: 6. The CDR3 runs 13 residues. J is TRBJ1-1 and V is TRBV14; 8 bases are shared with TRBD1. The material sequenced was whole blood, taken at baseline. The sequence was collected from an adult who was a healthcare worker with PCR-confirmed SARS-CoV-2 infection or an uninfected control (not recorded which). The DNA for the CDR3 is TGTGCCAGCAGCCGGGGACAGGCGGGAGAAGCTTTCTTT. Translating gives CASSRGQAGEAFF.